The clone carrying this T cell receptor beta chain was seen repeatedly, ten times or more. The sample comes from a study of tumor and adjacent non-tumor tissue in lung cancer. As for the study in general: The patients, approximately nine men and a handful of women, were roughly 30 to 76 with stage I to III disease.

A modified ARM-PCR protocol with three rounds of nested PCR amplified TCRbeta. TCRdb reprocessed the multiplex PCR reads via MiXCR and lists one record per CDR3 protein. The sample contains more than 75,000 distinct CDR3 sequences, under 70% of which appear only once. RNA was extracted from bulk tissue without any cell sorting. Newly diagnosed lung cancer patients had thoracic surgery in China, August–November 2014, without prior chemotherapy. The source of this sequence is a woman in her 70s with non-small cell lung cancer. The sequenced sample was lung tumor tissue.

The chain's CDR3 is CASSLTQEETQYF. As DNA, the CDR3 is TGTGCCAGCAGCCTTACACAGGAAGAGACCCAGTACTTC. V and J are TRBV7-8 and TRBJ2-5, with D maybe TRBD1 (5 bases). The V and J ends lost 5 bases and 3 bases respectively, with 10 bases between them. Per the germline V gene, CDR1 is SGHVS and CDR2 is FQNEAQ. The CDR3 totals 13 residues.